This TCR beta chain was profiled in a study of cytomegalovirus exposure and HLA in healthy donors. The CDR3 sequence is 17 residues long. Germline loops: CDR1 SGHDT, CDR2 YYEEEE. Trimming shortened V by 3 bases and J by 2 bases, and 19 bases separated the two germline ends. PCR amplification relied on 60 Vbeta primers (plus 13 Jbeta primers). Data came from immunoSEQ multiplex PCR; TCRdb stores just in-frame clones and leaves some out. Found here are 170,000 or so clones, under 90% of them singletons; the top ten hold about 4.9%. This sequence originates from a man aged 18 to 30 in good health and CMV-seronegative. The sequenced material came from PBMCs. The rearrangement uses TRBV5-6 and TRBJ2-3; D perhaps matches TRBD2 (5 bases). The CDR3 region is CASSSETGWGNTDTQYF. CDR3 coding DNA: TGTGCCAGCAGCTCAGAGACGGGATGGGGAAACACAGATACGCAGTATTTT.